This TCR beta chain was observed in a study of blood T cell repertoires in COVID-19. The ends lost 2 bases at V and 4 bases at J; junction bases unmatched: 7. CDR1 and CDR2 from the germline V gene are MNHEY and SVGAGI. The CDR3 is 15 residues long. Generated by immunoSEQ multiplex PCR, the TCRdb table keeps only in-frame clones and is missing some. The table includes about 440,000 clones, around 90% detected once. The chain recombines TRBV6-5 with TRBJ1-2; 7 bases align to TRBD1. Source material: PBMCs or T cells enriched from blood (not recorded which). The sequence was collected from a young man who had recovered from COVID-19. In DNA form, the CDR3 reads TGTGCCAGCAGTTACGACAGGGACAGCTTCTATGGCTACACCTTC. Its protein product is CASSYDRDSFYGYTF.